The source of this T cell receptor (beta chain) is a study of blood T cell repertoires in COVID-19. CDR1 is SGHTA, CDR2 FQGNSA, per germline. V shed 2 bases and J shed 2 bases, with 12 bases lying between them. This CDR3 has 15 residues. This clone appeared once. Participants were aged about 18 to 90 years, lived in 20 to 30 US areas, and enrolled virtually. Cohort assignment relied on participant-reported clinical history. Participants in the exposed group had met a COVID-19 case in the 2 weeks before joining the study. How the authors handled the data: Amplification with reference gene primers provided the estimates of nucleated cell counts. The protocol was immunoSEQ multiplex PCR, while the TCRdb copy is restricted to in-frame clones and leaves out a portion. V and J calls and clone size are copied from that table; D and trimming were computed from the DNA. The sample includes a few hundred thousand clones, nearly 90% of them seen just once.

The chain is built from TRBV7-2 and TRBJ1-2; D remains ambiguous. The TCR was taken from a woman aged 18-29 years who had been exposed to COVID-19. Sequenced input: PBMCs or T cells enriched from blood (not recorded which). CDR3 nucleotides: TGTGCCAGCAGCTTATGGGGAGACTCAAACTATGGCTACACCTTC. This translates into CASSLWGDSNYGYTF.